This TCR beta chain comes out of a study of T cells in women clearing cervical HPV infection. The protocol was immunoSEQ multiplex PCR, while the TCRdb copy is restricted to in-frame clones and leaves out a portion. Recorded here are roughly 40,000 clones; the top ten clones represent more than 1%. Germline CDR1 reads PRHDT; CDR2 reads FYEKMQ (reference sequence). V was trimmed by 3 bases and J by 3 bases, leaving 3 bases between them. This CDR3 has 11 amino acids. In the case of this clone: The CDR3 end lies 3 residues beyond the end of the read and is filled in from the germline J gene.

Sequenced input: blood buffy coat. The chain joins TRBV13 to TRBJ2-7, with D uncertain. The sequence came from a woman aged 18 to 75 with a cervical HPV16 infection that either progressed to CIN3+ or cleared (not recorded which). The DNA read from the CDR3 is TGTGCCAGCAGCTTCAGCTACGAG. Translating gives CASSFSYE. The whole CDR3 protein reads CASSFSYEQYF.